What follows are 23 T cell receptor beta chains derived from one specimen sequenced in a study of cytomegalovirus exposure and HLA in healthy donors. This PCR relied on a set of 60 Vbeta primers and 13 Jbeta primers. The table came from immunoSEQ multiplex PCR; TCRdb's copy has only in-frame clones and leaves some out. The data show around 80,000 clones, over 60% seen once. Sequenced: PBMCs. The receptors derive from a male donor in good health and CMV-seropositive.

This clone has just a few counts. In DNA, the CDR3 is TGCGCCAGCAGTGAGGCGGAGGGGAACACTGAAGCTTTCTTT. It encodes CASSEAEGNTEAFF. The V call is TRBV10-2, the J call TRBJ1-1, with unresolved D. The CDR3 is 14 amino acids. The germline V and J ends were trimmed by 2 bases and 1 base, with 8 bases remaining between them. Germline lookup yields CDR1 WSHSY and CDR2 SAAADI.

This clone was seen more than once but under ten times. The chain carries TRBV2 and TRBJ2-3; 8 nucleotides match TRBD1. The V gene's germline CDR1 is SNHLY and CDR2 FYNNEI. The CDR3 is made up of 13 amino acids. V gave up 4 bases and J gave up 6 bases; unmatched junction bases: 3. The CDR3 nucleotides read TGTGCCAGCAGTGGGGCAGGGGGCGATACGCAGTATTTT. It encodes CASSGAGGDTQYF.

The chain has TRBV5-1 and TRBJ2-7; D remains ambiguous. The CDR3 length is 13 residues. The germline V and J ends were trimmed by 0 bases and 6 bases, with 10 bases remaining between them. From germline, CDR1 is SGHRS and CDR2 YFSETQ. CDR3 residues: CASSLAGPSEQYF. The CDR3 coding sequence is TGCGCCAGCAGCTTGGCTGGGCCGAGCGAGCAGTACTTC.

The chain couples TRBV29-1 to TRBJ2-7, with D possibly matching TRBD2 (5 bases). The CDR3 is made up of 14 amino acids. Germline CDR1 and CDR2: SQVTM and ANQGSEA. V shed 4 bases and J shed 2 bases, with 15 bases lying between them. This CDR3 is CSVVGLAAAYEQYF. CDR3 DNA sequence: TGCAGCGTTGTTGGCCTAGCCGCAGCCTACGAGCAGTACTTC.

The rearrangement joins TRBV5-4 to TRBJ2-1; 7 bases fit TRBD2. Germline assignment: CDR1 SGHNT and CDR2 YYREEE (reference sequence). Germline trimming cut 5 bases from V and 5 bases from J; bases unmatched to any gene: 7. The CDR3 is 14 residues long. The CDR3 DNA reads as TGTGCCAGCAGTTCCGCCGGGGGGAACAATGAGCAGTTCTTC. Its protein product is CASSSAGGNNEQFF. The complete variable domain, with remaining parts taken from reference TRBV5-4 and TRBJ2-1, reads ETGVTQSPTHLIKTRGQQVTLRCSSQSGHNTVSWYQQALGQGPQFIFQYYREEENGRGNFPPRFSGLQFPNYSSELNVNALELDDSALYLCASSSAGGNNEQFFGPGTRLTVL.

This clone was detected only once. The DNA for the CDR3 is TGTGCCAGCAGCTTCCTAGCGGGGGTCCCGTCCACAGATACGCAGTATTTT. Its translation: CASSFLAGVPSTDTQYF. The chain joins TRBV7-9 to TRBJ2-3; TRBD2 aligns across 10 bases. J lost 2 bases, V lost 3 bases, and 8 bases had no gene match. Germline values: CDR1 SEHNR, CDR2 FQNEAQ (reference sequence). This CDR3 has 17 residues. The full variable domain, completed using reference TRBV7-9 and TRBJ2-3, is DTGVSQNPRHKITKRGQNVTFRCDPISEHNRLYWYRQTLGQGPEFLTYFQNEAQLEKSRLLSDRFSAERPKGSFSTLEIQRTEQGDSAMYLCASSFLAGVPSTDTQYFGPGTRLTVL.

This clone was detected a few times. The chain joins TRBV15 to TRBJ2-2, with D maybe TRBD2 (6 bases). The CDR3 totals 18 residues. Trimming removed 2 bases from V and 0 bases from J, with 16 bases in between. Germline V gives CDR1 LNHNV, CDR2 YYDKDF (reference sequence). CDR3 protein: CATSRKGWASANTGELFF. Written as DNA, the CDR3 is TGTGCCACCAGCAGAAAGGGGTGGGCTAGCGCGAACACCGGGGAGCTGTTTTTT. The whole variable domain, remainder taken from reference TRBV15 and TRBJ2-2, is DAMVIQNPRYQVTQFGKPVTLSCSQTLNHNVMYWYQQKSSQAPKLLFHYYDKDFNNEADTPDNFQSRRPNTSFCFLDIRSPGLGDTAMYLCATSRKGWASANTGELFFGEGSRLTVL.

This rearrangement joins TRBV4-2 to TRBJ2-1; 7 nucleotides agree with TRBD2. Germline lookup yields CDR1 LGHNA and CDR2 YNFKEQ. CDR3 size: 20 residues. V shed 0 bases, J shed 3 bases, and the junction held 17 bases outside the gene matches. Here the CDR3 reads CASSQESRLAEREGYNEQFF. Here the CDR3 DNA reads TGTGCCAGCAGCCAAGAAAGCCGCCTAGCGGAGAGGGAGGGCTACAATGAGCAGTTCTTC.

J is TRBJ1-1 and V is TRBV6-1, with 7 positions matching TRBD1. The V gene end was trimmed by 4 bases and the J gene end by 4 bases; junction bases not matched to a gene: 6. The CDR3 covers 14 residues. CDR1 MNHNS and CDR2 SASEGT come from the germline V gene. The CDR3 spells CASSARQGGTEAFF. DNA of the CDR3: TGTGCCAGCAGTGCCCGACAGGGCGGCACTGAAGCTTTCTTT.

This chain joins TRBV5-1 and TRBJ1-3, with a tentative D call TRBD1 (6 bases). Between the trimmed V and J ends, which lost 5 bases and 0 bases, there was a span of 12 bases. CDR3 size: 15 residues. CDR1 is SGHRS, CDR2 YFSETQ, per germline. The CDR3 DNA is TGCGCCAGCAGACCGACAGGATTCTCTGGAAACACCATATATTTT. Its protein is CASRPTGFSGNTIYF.

The rearrangement links TRBV2 to TRBJ2-5; 9 positions agree with TRBD2. V shed 7 bases, J shed 5 bases, and the junction held 8 bases outside the gene matches. The CDR3 has 14 amino acids. CDR1 SNHLY and CDR2 FYNNEI come from the germline V gene. The CDR3 sequence is CASTRLADDETQYF. The CDR3 region has the DNA TGTGCCAGCACAAGACTAGCGGACGACGAGACCCAGTACTTC.

This chain uses TRBV6-1 with TRBJ2-2, with 16 positions matching TRBD2. V trimming: 4 bases; J trimming: 6 bases; junction bases outside the gene matches: 5. The germline CDR1 and CDR2 sequences are MNHNS and SASEGT. The CDR3 contains 17 residues. The CDR3 region has the DNA TGTGCCAGCAGTGGGCCGGGACTAGCGGGGGGGCCCGGGGAGCTGTTTTTT. Translated: CASSGPGLAGGPGELFF.

This clone was recorded a few times. This rearrangement joins TRBV7-2 to TRBJ2-2; 12 bases line up with TRBD2. V shed 4 bases, J shed 4 bases, and the junction held 7 bases outside the gene matches. CDR3 length equals 17 residues. From germline, CDR1 is SGHTA and CDR2 FQGNSA. CDR3 in DNA: TGTGCCAGCAGCTCTCTAGCGGGAGGGGCGGTCACCGGGGAGCTGTTTTTT. Its protein is CASSSLAGGAVTGELFF.

Concerning this clone itself: Other nucleotide sequences in the sample specify the same CDR3. The chain carries TRBV6-1 and TRBJ1-2; no definite D call. The CDR3 runs to 15 residues. V was cut by 1 base and J by 0 bases, with 9 bases left in between. CDR1 and CDR2 (germline): MNHNS, SASEGT. The chain's CDR3 is CASSEVMAANYGYTF. The CDR3 DNA is TGTGCCAGCAGTGAAGTAATGGCTGCTAACTATGGCTACACCTTC.

This chain uses TRBV7-9 with TRBJ2-7; no reliable D call. V was clipped by 5 bases and J by 1 base, with 3 bases between them. CDR1 is SEHNR, CDR2 FQNEAQ, per germline (reference sequence). CDR3 size: 11 residues. In nucleotides, the CDR3 is TGTGCCAGCAGCGCGTCCTACGAGCAGTACTTC. Its protein is CASSASYEQYF. Full variable domain (outside the CDR3, taken from reference TRBV7-9 and TRBJ2-7): DTGVSQNPRHKITKRGQNVTFRCDPISEHNRLYWYRQTLGQGPEFLTYFQNEAQLEKSRLLSDRFSAERPKGSFSTLEIQRTEQGDSAMYLCASSASYEQYFGPGTRLTVT.

This clone was counted once. The chain has TRBV27 and TRBJ1-6, with D possibly being TRBD1 (6 bases). With 6 bases removed from V and 8 bases from J, the gap between germline ends came to 14 bases. The CDR3 is 14 residues long. Germline V gene lookup returns CDR1 MNHEY and CDR2 SMNVEV (reference sequence). CDR3 sequence (DNA): TGTGCCAGCAGCGGTGGTGGGACATATTCACCCCTCCACTTT. Its protein is CASSGGGTYSPLHF.

Note on this clone: Germline is not matched at one junction end, which may reflect a read error. This sequence joins TRBV9 and TRBJ2-1, with TRBD2 identical over 8 bases. CDR1 is SGDLS, CDR2 YYNGEE, per germline. CDR3 size: 15 residues. This CDR3 is CASAGGADSSNEQFF. The DNA for the CDR3 is TGTGCCAGCGCCGGGGGGGCGGATTCCTCCAATGAGCAGTTCTTC.

The chain employs TRBV2 and TRBJ2-7; D is uncertain. The CDR3 is 12 residues long. The germline CDR1 and CDR2 sequences are SNHLY and FYNNEI. V gave up 3 bases and J gave up 0 bases, with 3 bases separating them. The CDR3 region is CASSDSSYEQYF. The CDR3 coding sequence is TGTGCCAGCAGTGACAGCTCCTACGAGCAGTACTTC.

The sample holds a few counts of this clone. The chain is built from TRBV30 and TRBJ2-3, with D perhaps matching TRBD2 (6 bases). CDR3 size: 12 residues. V lost 7 bases and J lost 2, with 10 bases in between. Germline assignment: CDR1 GTSNPN and CDR2 SVGIG (reference sequence). CDR3 nucleotides: TGTGCCTATGGAGGGCCCACAGATACGCAGTATTTT. It codes for CAYGGPTDTQYF.

This clone was recorded a few times. The V gene is TRBV2, the J gene TRBJ1-1; 10 nucleotides line up with TRBD1. V lost 8 bases, J lost 1 base, and 13 bases stayed unmatched. CDR1 SNHLY and CDR2 FYNNEI come from the germline V gene. The CDR3 is 17 amino acids. In nucleotides, the CDR3 is TGTGCCAGCCCCAGTACGCGACAGGGGGCTTGGAACACTGAAGCTTTCTTT. Its translation: CASPSTRQGAWNTEAFF.

The rearrangement joins TRBV15 to TRBJ2-7, with a possible D match to TRBD1 (5 bases). The germline V gene encodes CDR1 LNHNV and CDR2 YYDKDF (reference sequence). CDR3 length: 14 amino acids. V lost 0 bases, J lost 5 bases, and 11 bases lay in between. The DNA of the CDR3 is TGTGCCACCAGCAGAGATCAGGGTTCGGACGAGCAGTACTTC. This sequence encodes CATSRDQGSDEQYF.

The rearrangement links TRBV4-2 to TRBJ2-3; 8 bases are shared with TRBD2. The germline V gene encodes CDR1 LGHNA and CDR2 YNFKEQ. J lost 3 bases, V lost 1 base, and 9 bases had no gene match. The CDR3 is 17 amino acids. The CDR3 region is CASSQGVRGRNTDTQYF. The CDR3 DNA is TGTGCCAGCAGCCAAGGGGTACGCGGGAGGAATACAGATACGCAGTATTTT.

This chain connects TRBV7-3 to TRBJ2-7; a possible D gene is TRBD1 (5 bases). The CDR3 has 14 amino acids. The germline CDR1 and CDR2 sequences are SGHTA and FQGTGA. V was pared by 2 bases and J by 7 bases, with 15 bases between. CDR3 loop: CASSLSPGFGEQYF. CDR3 coding DNA: TGTGCCAGCAGCTTATCTCCAGGGTTTGGAGAGCAGTACTTC. The full variable domain, with the rest looked up from reference TRBV7-3 and TRBJ2-7, is GAGVSQTPSNKVTEKGKYVELRCDPISGHTALYWYRQSLGQGPEFLIYFQGTGAADDSGLPNDRFFAVRPEGSVSTLKIQRTERGDSAVYLCASSLSPGFGEQYFGPGTRLTVT.